Presented here are 2 T cell receptor beta chains from one specimen sequenced in a study of OX40 agonist ivuxolimab in advanced cancers. The repertoire was sequenced with immunoSEQ multiplex PCR; TCRdb's copy has only in-frame clones and lacks some. The sample includes 42,000 or so clones, approximately 86% of them seen just once. Specimen: CD4+ or CD8+ T cells sorted from blood, collected in a trial of the OX40 agonist ivuxolimab. The receptor set was obtained from an adult with an advanced solid tumor such as melanoma, head and neck, liver or kidney cancer.

The chain uses TRBV9 and TRBJ2-1, with 11 nucleotides matching TRBD1. V shed 0 bases, J shed 9 bases, and the junction held 8 bases outside the gene matches. Germline V gene sequence: CDR1 SGDLS, CDR2 YYNGEE. The CDR3 consists of 16 residues. CDR3 sequence (DNA): TGTGCCAGCAGCGTAGGTGCTGGGACAGGGGGGCCTGAGCAGTTCTTC. This translates into CASSVGAGTGGPEQFF.

The rearrangement links TRBV11-1 to TRBJ2-1; 7 bases agree with TRBD2. The CDR3 extends over 15 amino acids. V shed 8 bases, J shed 7 bases, and the junction held 14 bases outside the gene matches. Germline values: CDR1 SGHAT, CDR2 FQDESV (reference sequence). The CDR3 region has the DNA TGTGCCAGCGCGTCGTCCAGCGGGATTAGGAATGAGCAGTTCTTC. Residues: CASASSSGIRNEQFF.